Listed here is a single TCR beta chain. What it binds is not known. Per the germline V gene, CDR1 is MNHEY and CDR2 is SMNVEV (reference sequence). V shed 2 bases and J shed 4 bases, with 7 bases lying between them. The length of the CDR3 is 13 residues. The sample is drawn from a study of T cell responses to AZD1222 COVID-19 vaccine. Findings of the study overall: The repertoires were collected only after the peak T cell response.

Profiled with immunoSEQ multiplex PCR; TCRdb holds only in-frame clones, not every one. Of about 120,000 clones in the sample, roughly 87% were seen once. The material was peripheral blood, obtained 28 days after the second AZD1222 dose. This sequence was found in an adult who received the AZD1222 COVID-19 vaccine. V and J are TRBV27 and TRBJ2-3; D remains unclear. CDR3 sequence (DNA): TGTGCCAGCAGTTTAGTCGATTCAGATACGCAGTATTTT. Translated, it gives CASSLVDSDTQYF.